These 12 T cell receptor beta chains share one sample of origin, sequenced in a study of blood T cells in healthy people across ages. Through a sample-barcoded 5' primer and a J-beta primer mix, a second PCR was run for roughly 7 to 12 cycles. MiXCR was run by TCRdb on the 5' RACE reads, yielding one entry per CDR3 protein. The sample lists about 720,000 distinct CDR3 sequences; around 25% were seen once. The same sample was also used in a study of T cells of mothers and their children.

Sequenced input: blood. These receptors all stem from a boy between 10 and 17 years old in good health.

This chain uses TRBV20-1 with TRBJ2-4, with 9 bases identical to TRBD2. The J segment lost 4 bases and the V segment lost 5 bases, leaving 9 bases of the junction unmatched. The length of the CDR3 is 15 residues. Germline CDR1 DFQATT, CDR2 SNEGSKA (reference sequence). CDR3 region: CSAPETSGKKNIQYF. CDR3 DNA: TGCAGTGCTCCCGAGACTAGCGGAAAAAAAAACATTCAGTACTTC.

The chain uses TRBV28 and TRBJ1-6; no clear D gene. The CDR3 is 16 amino acids. CDR1 is MDHEN and CDR2 is SYDVKM in the germline V gene. V was pared by 6 bases and J by 6 bases, with 18 bases between. The CDR3 loop is CASRDGRIDFNSPLHF. The CDR3 DNA reads TGTGCCAGCAGGGATGGCAGAATAGACTTTAATTCACCCCTCCACTTT.

This clonotype was observed a few times. The V and J genes are TRBV6-5 and TRBJ2-2; 11 nucleotides line up with TRBD2. The CDR3 runs to 18 residues. J was trimmed by 0 bases and V by 4 bases; bases with no gene match: 7. CDR1 is MNHEY and CDR2 is SVGAGI in the germline V gene. CDR3 residues: CASSWYLAGGANTGELFF. CDR3 in DNA: TGTGCCAGCAGTTGGTATCTAGCGGGGGGCGCGAACACCGGGGAGCTGTTTTTT.

V and J are TRBV28 and TRBJ2-5, with 14 bases that match TRBD2. Looked up from germline, CDR1 is MDHEN and CDR2 is SYDVKM. This CDR3 contains 21 residues. V was pared by 2 bases and J by 2 bases, with 16 bases of the junction left unmatched. In DNA form, the CDR3 reads TGTGCCAGCAGTTTAAAAGGGCGGTGGGGGACTAGCGGGAGCCCTCAAGAGACCCAGTACTTC. Its protein product is CASSLKGRWGTSGSPQETQYF.

The chain is built from TRBV6-2 or TRBV6-3 and TRBJ1-2; D remains unclear. The V gene lost 2 bases and the J gene lost 2 bases, with 9 bases spanning the gap. The CDR3 runs to 14 residues. Germline V gene data show CDR1 as MNHEY and CDR2 as SVGEGT. CDR3 sequence reads: CASSYRTENYGYTF. The CDR3 DNA follows: TGTGCCAGCAGTTACCGGACGGAGAACTATGGCTACACCTTC.

This clonotype was seen more than once but under ten times. V is TRBV4-3 and J is TRBJ2-7; tentatively, D is TRBD1 (5 bases). This CDR3 contains 16 residues. The V gene lost 2 bases and the J gene lost 2 bases, with 16 bases spanning the gap. Germline loops: CDR1 LGHNA, CDR2 YSLEER. CDR3 amino acids: CASSQSTSRAPYEQYF. The CDR3, as DNA: TGCGCCAGCAGCCAAAGTACGAGCAGGGCTCCCTACGAGCAGTACTTC.

Here the CDR3 DNA reads TGTGCCAGTAGTATCCGGACAGGGGCCTCCTACGAGCAGTACTTC. Its translation: CASSIRTGASYEQYF. The chain combines TRBV19 with TRBJ2-5, with 9 bases lining up with TRBD1. The end of the DNA fits TRBJ2-7 better, so the J call may be wrong. CDR1 and CDR2 from the germline V gene are LNHDA and SQIVND (reference sequence). The CDR3 totals 15 residues.

This clonotype turned up a few times. The chain uses TRBV4-1 and TRBJ2-4; D may be TRBD1 or TRBD2 (6 bases each). Trimming cost V 0 bases and J 6 bases, with 15 bases left between them. From germline, CDR1 is MGHRA and CDR2 YSYEKL. The CDR3 is 16 amino acids. This chain's CDR3 is CASSQDGTGRLNIQYF. The CDR3 DNA reads TGCGCCAGCAGCCAAGATGGTACAGGGAGGTTAAACATTCAGTACTTC.

A few counts support this clonotype. The chain combines TRBV21-1 with TRBJ2-5. The closer fit of TRBJ2-7 to the DNA end suggests the J call may be wrong. TRBV21-1 is noted as a pseudogene. There are 13 residues in the CDR3. CDR3 DNA: TGTGCCAGCAGGAGAAGCGGGTGGTACGAGCAGTACTTC. It codes for CASRRSGWYEQYF.

This chain connects TRBV15 to TRBJ2-5, with 10 bases fitting TRBD2. J was trimmed by 4 bases and V by 1 base; bases with no gene match: 12. Germline loops: CDR1 LNHNV, CDR2 YYDKDF (reference sequence). The CDR3 extends over 18 amino acids. The CDR3 reads CATSRGNRLAGEAETQYF. The CDR3 DNA is TGTGCCACCAGCAGAGGTAATCGCCTAGCGGGAGAAGCAGAGACCCAGTACTTC. Combining the CDR3 with reference TRBV15 and TRBJ2-5 gives the whole variable domain DAMVIQNPRYQVTQFGKPVTLSCSQTLNHNVMYWYQQKSSQAPKLLFHYYDKDFNNEADTPDNFQSRRPNTSFCFLDIRSPGLGDTAMYLCATSRGNRLAGEAETQYFGPGTRLLVL.

This clonotype was recorded a few times. The J gene is TRBJ2-4, the V gene TRBV2; D is undetermined. V was clipped by 2 bases and J by 1 base, with 9 bases between them. Germline CDR1 reads SNHLY; CDR2 reads FYNNEI. The CDR3 spans 15 residues. The CDR3, as DNA: TGTGCCAGCAGTGAAAACCCCGGGGCCAAAAACATTCAGTACTTC. Protein product: CASSENPGAKNIQYF.

The sample holds many counts of this clonotype. This rearrangement joins TRBV10-3 to TRBJ2-5; 7 bases align to TRBD2. This CDR3 contains 15 residues. J gave up 5 bases and V 0 bases, and 6 bases lay outside the gene matches. From germline, CDR1 is ENHRY and CDR2 SYGVKD. CDR3: CAISESGAGVETQYF. CDR3 sequence (DNA): TGTGCCATCAGTGAGTCGGGTGCGGGGGTTGAGACCCAGTACTTC.